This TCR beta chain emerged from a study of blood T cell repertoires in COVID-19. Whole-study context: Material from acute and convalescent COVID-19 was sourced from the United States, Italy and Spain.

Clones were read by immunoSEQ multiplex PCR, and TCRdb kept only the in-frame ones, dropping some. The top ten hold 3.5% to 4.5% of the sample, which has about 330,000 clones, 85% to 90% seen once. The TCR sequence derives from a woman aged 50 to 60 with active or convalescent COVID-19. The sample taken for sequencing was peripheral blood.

The CDR3 loop is CASSYSGHHYNEQFF. CDR3 in DNA: TGTGCCAGCAGCTATAGCGGCCACCACTACAATGAGCAGTTCTTC. J is TRBJ2-1 and V is TRBV9, with a weak D call TRBD2 (6 bases). Germline CDR1 reads SGDLS; CDR2 reads YYNGEE. V was trimmed by 4 bases and J by 3 bases, leaving 14 bases between them. The CDR3 consists of 15 residues.